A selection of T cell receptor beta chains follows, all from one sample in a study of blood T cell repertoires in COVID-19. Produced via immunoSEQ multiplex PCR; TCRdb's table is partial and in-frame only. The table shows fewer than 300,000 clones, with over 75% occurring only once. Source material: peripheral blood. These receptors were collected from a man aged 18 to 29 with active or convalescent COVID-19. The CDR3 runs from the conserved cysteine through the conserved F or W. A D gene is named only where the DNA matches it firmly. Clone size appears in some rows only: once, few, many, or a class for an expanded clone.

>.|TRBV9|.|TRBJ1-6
CASSVDSVSPLHF
TGTGCCAGCAGCGTAGACTCTGTATCACCCCTCCACTTT
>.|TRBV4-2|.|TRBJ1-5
CASSQSNQPQHF
TGTGCCAGCAGCCAATCTAACCAGCCCCAGCATTTT
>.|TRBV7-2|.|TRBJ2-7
CASSLPQGVSTYEQYF
TGTGCCAGCAGCTTACCCCAGGGTGTGTCGACCTACGAGCAGTACTTC
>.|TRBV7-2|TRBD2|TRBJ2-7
CASSLEGLADYEQYF
TGTGCCAGCAGCTTAGAGGGACTAGCGGACTACGAGCAGTACTTC
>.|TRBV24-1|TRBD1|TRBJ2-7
CATSDFRPHGQGPSYEQYF
TGTGCCACCAGTGATTTCCGGCCCCACGGACAGGGTCCCTCATACGAGCAGTACTTC
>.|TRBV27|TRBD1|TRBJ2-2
CASRLRRPGTGTTGELFF
TGTGCCAGCAGGCTAAGGAGACCCGGGACAGGGACAACCGGGGAGCTGTTTTTT
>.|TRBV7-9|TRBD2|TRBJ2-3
CASSSGTSGGPGDTQYF
TGTGCCAGCAGCTCCGGGACTAGCGGGGGACCAGGAGATACGCAGTATTTT
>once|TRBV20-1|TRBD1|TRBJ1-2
CSASKTGTQGYTF
TGCAGTGCTAGTAAGACAGGGACACAAGGCTACACCTTC
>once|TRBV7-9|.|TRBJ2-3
CASSLTQGDTQYF
TGTGCCAGCAGCTTAACCCAGGGGGATACGCAGTATTTT
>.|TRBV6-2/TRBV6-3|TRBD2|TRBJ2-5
CASSSRLAVYQETQYF
TGTGCCAGCAGTTCCCGACTAGCGGTGTACCAAGAGACCCAGTACTTC
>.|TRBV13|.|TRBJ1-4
CASSSPGQGLFF
TGTGCCAGCAGCTCCCCCGGGCAGGGCCTGTTTTTT
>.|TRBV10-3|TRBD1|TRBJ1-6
CAIRRQGQNSPLHF
TGTGCCATCAGACGACAGGGGCAGAATTCACCCCTCCACTTT
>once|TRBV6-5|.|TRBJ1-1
CATEGPGMWTEAFF
TGTGCCACCGAAGGCCCAGGAATGTGGACTGAAGCTTTCTTT
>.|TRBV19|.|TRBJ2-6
CASSPGLFVTGANVLTF
TGTGCCAGTAGTCCGGGACTTTTCGTAACTGGGGCCAACGTCCTGACTTTC
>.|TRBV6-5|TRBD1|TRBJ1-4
CASSYDRAGEKLFF
TGTGCCAGCAGTTACGACAGGGCCGGGGAAAAACTGTTTTTT
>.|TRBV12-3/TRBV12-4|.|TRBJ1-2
CASSLSRVGGYTF
TGTGCCAGCAGTTTGTCGAGGGTTGGTGGCTACACCTTC
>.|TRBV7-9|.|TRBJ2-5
CASSLADYQETQYF
TGTGCCAGCAGCTTAGCGGACTACCAAGAGACCCAGTACTTC
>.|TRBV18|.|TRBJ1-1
CASSPRQEPPQAFF
TGTGCCAGCTCACCACGACAGGAGCCTCCTCAAGCTTTCTTT
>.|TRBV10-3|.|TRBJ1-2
CAISESGGGEANYGYTF
TGTGCCATCAGTGAGTCCGGGGGAGGGGAAGCTAACTATGGCTACACCTTC
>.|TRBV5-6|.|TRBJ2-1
CASSTDTGSFNEQFF
TGTGCCAGCAGCACAGACACGGGGTCCTTTAATGAGCAGTTCTTC
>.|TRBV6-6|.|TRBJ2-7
CASRDQGILYEQYF
TGTGCCAGCAGAGACCAGGGGATTCTTTACGAGCAGTACTTC
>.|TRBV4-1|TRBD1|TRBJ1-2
CASSQSPDRGRYGYTF
TGCGCCAGCAGCCAAAGCCCGGACAGGGGGAGGTATGGCTACACCTTC
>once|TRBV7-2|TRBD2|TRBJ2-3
CASSLNQRGTTDTQYF
TGTGCCAGCAGCTTAAATCAGCGGGGTACCACAGATACGCAGTATTTT
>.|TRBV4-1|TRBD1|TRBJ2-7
CASSLGQGWNEQYF
TGCGCCAGCAGCCTCGGACAGGGGTGGAACGAGCAGTACTTC
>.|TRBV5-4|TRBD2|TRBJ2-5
CASSLAGLAAQETQYF
TGTGCCAGCAGCTTGGCAGGGCTAGCGGCCCAAGAGACCCAGTACTTC
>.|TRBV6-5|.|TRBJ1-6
CASSNTGSNSPLHF
TGTGCCAGCAGTAACACAGGGAGTAATTCACCCCTCCACTTT
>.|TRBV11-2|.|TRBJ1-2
CASSLGLAPLNYGYTF
TGTGCCAGCAGCTTAGGATTAGCCCCTCTCAACTATGGCTACACCTTC
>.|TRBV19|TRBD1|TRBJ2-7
CASGGQGVEQYF
TGTGCCAGCGGGGGACAGGGGGTCGAGCAGTACTTC
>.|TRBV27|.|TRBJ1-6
CASLSGAGDNSPLHF
TGTGCCAGCTTGTCCGGTGCGGGGGATAATTCACCCCTCCACTTT
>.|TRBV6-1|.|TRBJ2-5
CASSEAGPGYF
TGTGCCAGCAGTGAAGCGGGCCCCGGGTACTTC
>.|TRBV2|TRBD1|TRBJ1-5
CASSEVRTGYGQPQHF
TGTGCCAGCAGTGAAGTAAGGACAGGGTACGGTCAGCCCCAGCATTTT
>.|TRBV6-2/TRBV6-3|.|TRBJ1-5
CASSQTGPQHF
TGTGCCAGCAGTCAGACTGGGCCCCAGCATTTT
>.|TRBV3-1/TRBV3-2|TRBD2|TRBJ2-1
CASRGFLAGDNEQFF
TGTGCCAGCCGCGGTTTCCTAGCGGGGGACAATGAGCAGTTCTTC
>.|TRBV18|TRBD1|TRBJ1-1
CASSPQLTGGNTEAFF
TGTGCCAGCTCACCACAGCTGACAGGGGGGAACACTGAAGCTTTCTTT
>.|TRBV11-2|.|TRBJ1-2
CASKESQPSYGYTF
TGTGCCAGCAAGGAGTCTCAGCCCAGCTATGGCTACACCTTC
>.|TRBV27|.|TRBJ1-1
CASSPYSGVSTEAFF
TGTGCCAGCAGTCCCTACTCAGGGGTAAGCACTGAAGCTTTCTTT
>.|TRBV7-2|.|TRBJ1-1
CASRHAGATEAFF
TGTGCCAGCAGGCATGCAGGGGCCACTGAAGCTTTCTTT
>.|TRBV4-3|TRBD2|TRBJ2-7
CASSQGGLAGGYEQYF
TGCGCCAGCAGCCAAGGGGGACTAGCGGGGGGCTACGAGCAGTACTTC